This T cell receptor beta chain derives from a study of blood T cell repertoires in COVID-19. The wider study: Donors in the United States, Italy and Spain gave samples during acute or convalescent COVID-19.

This clone was picked up a small number of times. The V and J ends lost 2 bases and 4 bases, in that order; junction bases with no gene match: 8. The germline V gene encodes CDR1 SGHRS and CDR2 YFSETQ. This CDR3 has 16 residues. Data came from immunoSEQ multiplex PCR; TCRdb stores just in-frame clones and leaves some out. The sample lists some 57,000 clones, around 86% seen once, with more than 1% in the top ten. The clonotype comes from a man aged 65 to 79 with acute or convalescent COVID-19. Input material: peripheral blood. The chain joins TRBV5-1 to TRBJ2-2; 7 bases align to TRBD2. The CDR3 here is CASSFLAVRGTGELFF. The CDR3 DNA reads TGCGCCAGCAGCTTTCTAGCGGTCCGTGGCACCGGGGAGCTGTTTTTT.